This note documents a single T cell receptor (beta chain) sequence. The sample comes from a study of blood T cell repertoires in COVID-19. Turning to the study itself: Nucleic acid was either cDNA or gDNA, and it came from T cells, B-cell-depleted T cells, or PBMCs.

In the original analysis: Amplification of reference gene primers provided the estimated nucleated cell counts. Sequencing used immunoSEQ multiplex PCR; TCRdb keeps in-frame clones, though not all of them. Clone size and V and J calls were adopted from that table, with D and trimming inferred from the DNA. The repertoire includes roughly 100,000 clones, around 83% of them detected once, and 3.3% sits in the top ten. Germline CDR1 LGHNA, CDR2 YSLEER. Trimming took off 0 bases at V and 6 bases at J, with 6 bases between the two ends. This CDR3 contains 14 residues. The chain recombines TRBV4-3 with TRBJ1-6; D gene ambiguous. The receptor was derived from a woman of 80 years or more with active or convalescent COVID-19. Sequencing was done on a sample of peripheral blood. In DNA, the CDR3 is TGCGCCAGCAGCCAAGACGGTGGTAATTCACCCCTCCACTTT. Protein: CASSQDGGNSPLHF.